A single sample is the source of the 32 T cell receptor beta chains below, sequenced in a study of T cells in Graves' hyperthyroidism and ophthalmopathy. Amplified regions were TCR beta CDR3 sequences from RNA transcripts. HTBI primers were employed in a first-round RT-PCR of the TCR CDR3. TCRdb analysed the multiplex PCR reads with MiXCR anew, one entry per CDR3 protein. The table lists 340,000 or so distinct CDR3 sequences, approximately 15% of them singletons. The source material was blood. The receptors derive from a man aged 25-45 years with Graves' hyperthyroidism.

This clonotype was picked up many times. This chain links TRBV28 with TRBJ2-1, with TRBD1 matching over 8 bases. The germline gives CDR1 MDHEN, CDR2 SYDVKM. Trimming at V came to 4 bases and at J to 8 bases, leaving 4 bases not matched to a gene. The CDR3 is 13 amino acids. The CDR3 region has the DNA TGTGCCAGCAGTTCGGGCAGGGGGCATGAGCAGTTCTTC. Protein product: CASSSGRGHEQFF.

This clonotype appeared many times. The chain uses TRBV2 and TRBJ2-7, with 8 bases fitting TRBD1. The V segment lost 3 bases and the J segment 1 base; nucleotides outside the gene matches: 5. Germline V gene sequence: CDR1 SNHLY, CDR2 FYNNEI. The CDR3 runs to 15 residues. CDR3 bases: TGTGCCAGCAGTGACGGACAGGGTTCGTCCTACGAGCAGTACTTC. Residues: CASSDGQGSSYEQYF.

The chain joins TRBV28 to TRBJ2-3; 7 bases map to TRBD2. Trimming at V came to 6 bases and at J to 2 bases, leaving 14 bases not matched to a gene. The CDR3 is 17 residues long. Germline V gene lookup returns CDR1 MDHEN and CDR2 SYDVKM. The CDR3 sequence is CASRNLGLPEITDTQYF. The CDR3 bases are TGTGCCAGCAGGAACCTGGGACTACCCGAGATCACAGATACGCAGTATTTT.

This clonotype was detected ten times or more. The chain employs TRBV3-1 and TRBJ2-7; possibly TRBD1 for D (5 bases). Germline CDR1 and CDR2: LGHDT and YNNKEL (reference sequence). This CDR3 has 12 amino acids. V was pared by 5 bases and J by 3 bases, with 8 bases between. The CDR3 spells CASSARDYEQYF. As DNA, the CDR3 is TGTGCCAGCAGCGCCAGGGACTACGAGCAGTACTTC.

This clonotype was observed at least ten times. The chain is built from TRBV3-1 and TRBJ2-7; 8 nucleotides agree with TRBD1. Germline lookup yields CDR1 LGHDT and CDR2 YNNKEL (reference sequence). After removal of 8 bases from V and 0 bases from J, the junction contained 9 bases not matched to a gene. The CDR3 spans 15 residues. CDR3 loop: CASGTGGRNSYEQYF. CDR3 bases: TGTGCCAGCGGCACAGGGGGTAGGAACTCCTACGAGCAGTACTTC.

The CDR3 DNA follows: TGTGCCAGCAGCATCAGGGGGGTTTCTGAAGCTTTCTTT. The encoded protein is CASSIRGVSEAFF. The chain joins TRBV5-8 to TRBJ1-1; 7 bases map to TRBD1. The germline V gene encodes CDR1 SGHTS and CDR2 YDEGEE. The CDR3 contains 13 residues. V trimming: 4 bases; J trimming: 6 bases; junction bases outside the gene matches: 6.

This clonotype was counted at least ten times. The gene calls are TRBV20-1 and TRBJ2-1; 10 bases agree with TRBD2. Trimming cost V 3 bases and J 5 bases; bases outside gene matches: 13. From germline, CDR1 is DFQATT and CDR2 SNEGSKA (reference sequence). The CDR3 runs 17 residues. The CDR3 loop is CSASLLAAAGGNNEQFF. The CDR3 coding sequence is TGCAGTGCTAGTTTACTAGCGGCAGCGGGAGGGAACAATGAGCAGTTCTTC.

This clonotype has only a few counts. The gene calls are TRBV11-2 and TRBJ2-2; D is unclear. Germline V gives CDR1 SGHAT, CDR2 FQNNGV. CDR3 length: 17 residues. Trimming removed 5 bases from V and 6 bases from J, with 22 bases in between. The CDR3 sequence is CASSPARHQFVSGELFF. DNA of the CDR3: TGTGCCAGCAGCCCCGCTCGCCACCAATTTGTTTCCGGGGAGCTGTTTTTT.

The chain employs TRBV5-1 and TRBJ1-2; maybe TRBD1 (6 bases). Germline CDR1 SGHRS, CDR2 YFSETQ. This CDR3 comprises 18 residues. V dropped 3 bases and J dropped 7 bases, with 28 bases sitting between them. The chain's CDR3 is CASSYPGTPPSLSGGYTF. CDR3 sequence (DNA): TGCGCCAGCAGCTATCCCGGGACACCCCCTTCTCTTTCTGGTGGCTACACCTTC.

The rearrangement links TRBV12-3 or TRBV12-4 to TRBJ1-2, with no clear D. This CDR3 contains 11 residues. Trimming took 3 bases from V and 10 from J, leaving 9 bases between them. The CDR3 loop is CASSFGENYTF. CDR3 DNA: TGTGCCAGCAGTTTTGGAGAAAACTACACCTTC.

In this sample, this clonotype turned up many times. This chain uses TRBV2 with TRBJ2-7; no clear D gene. With 6 bases removed from V and 6 bases from J, the gap between germline ends came to 9 bases. The germline CDR1 and CDR2 sequences are SNHLY and FYNNEI. This CDR3 is 11 amino acids long. The CDR3 here is CASRRVREQYF. CDR3 sequence (DNA): TGTGCCAGCAGACGGGTCCGCGAGCAGTACTTC.

This clonotype was recorded a few times. The chain carries TRBV27 and TRBJ1-3; no reliable D call. With 6 bases removed from V and 1 base from J, the gap between germline ends came to 13 bases. The CDR3 spans 15 residues. Germline V gene data show CDR1 as MNHEY and CDR2 as SMNVEV (reference sequence). The CDR3 nucleotides are TGTGCCAGCAGAGACGGGCATGGGTCTGGAAACACCATATATTTT. This codes for CASRDGHGSGNTIYF.

This clonotype has a count of ten or more. The genes are TRBV7-3 and TRBJ2-1, with D possibly being TRBD2 (5 bases). The CDR3 totals 20 residues. The V gene lost 4 bases and the J gene lost 1 base, with 26 bases spanning the gap. Germline V gene data show CDR1 as SGHTA and CDR2 as FQGTGA. The CDR3 protein is CASSSTIVGVVLRSYNEQFF. CDR3 coding DNA: TGTGCCAGCAGCTCGACGATTGTGGGAGTGGTTTTAAGGTCCTACAATGAGCAGTTCTTC.

This clonotype has only a few counts. A read error may account for a junction end that differs from germline. The chain is built from TRBV6-1 and TRBJ2-2; D is possibly TRBD1 or TRBD2 (5 bases each). CDR1 is MNHNS and CDR2 is SASEGT in the germline V gene. The CDR3 runs 16 residues. CDR3: CASREGWGRGTGELFF. The CDR3 DNA follows: TGTGCCAGCAGGGAAGGGTGGGGACGGGGCACCGGGGAGCTGTTTTTT.

This clonotype was observed many times. This rearrangement joins TRBV7-8 to TRBJ1-1; no reliable D call. The CDR3 has 14 residues. V was clipped by 2 bases and J by 5 bases, with 12 bases between them. Germline V gene data show CDR1 as SGHVS and CDR2 as FQNEAQ. The CDR3 sequence is CASSLRVAGTEAFF. Here the CDR3 DNA reads TGTGCCAGCAGCTTAAGGGTTGCGGGGACTGAAGCTTTCTTT.

This clonotype was seen repeatedly, ten times or more. The chain joins TRBV24-1 to TRBJ2-7; a weak D match, TRBD2 (5 bases). The germline V and J ends were trimmed by 5 bases and 0 bases, with 7 bases remaining between them. The CDR3 contains 13 residues. CDR1 and CDR2 (germline): KGHDR, SFDVKD. In nucleotides, the CDR3 is TGTGCCACCAGTGTAGCGAACTCCTACGAGCAGTACTTC. Amino acid sequence: CATSVANSYEQYF.

This clonotype was seen repeatedly, ten times or more. The chain has TRBV6-2 or TRBV6-3 and TRBJ2-1; D is possibly TRBD2 (5 bases). CDR1 is MNHEY, CDR2 SVGEGT, per germline. V was pared by 5 bases and J by 0 bases, with 14 bases between. This CDR3 has 16 residues. The DNA for the CDR3 is TGTGCCAGCAGTCCCGACTATCTCCTCTCCTACAATGAGCAGTTCTTC. Translation: CASSPDYLLSYNEQFF.

This sequence joins TRBV7-2 and TRBJ2-3; no clear D gene. Trimming cost V 8 bases and J 3 bases, with 15 bases left between them. Per the germline V gene, CDR1 is SGHTA and CDR2 is FQGNSA. CDR3 length: 14 amino acids. Here the CDR3 DNA reads TGTGCCAGCGGCCCCAGTTCTGCTACAGATACGCAGTATTTT. Its translation: CASGPSSATDTQYF.

This clonotype was picked up a small number of times. This sequence joins TRBV29-1 and TRBJ2-1; 7 bases line up with TRBD2. CDR1 is SQVTM, CDR2 ANQGSEA, per germline. After removal of 6 bases from V and 8 bases from J, the junction contained 16 bases not matched to a gene. The CDR3 length is 15 residues. The CDR3 nucleotides read TGCAGCGTCGGCGGGAGTATTTTGAGATTCGATGAGCAGTTCTTC. It yields the protein CSVGGSILRFDEQFF.

This clonotype was detected only once. The J gene is TRBJ2-1, the V gene TRBV7-2, with 11 bases aligning to TRBD2. The germline CDR1 and CDR2 sequences are SGHTA and FQGNSA. V shed 7 bases, J shed 3 bases, and the junction held 8 bases outside the gene matches. CDR3 length equals 16 residues. The CDR3 loop reads CASTLAGTSGYNEQFF. DNA for the CDR3: TGTGCCAGCACCCTCGCCGGGACTAGCGGCTACAATGAGCAGTTCTTC.

The rearrangement joins TRBV4-1 to TRBJ2-1; 9 bases fit TRBD1. The germline CDR1 and CDR2 sequences are MGHRA and YSYEKL. The V segment lost 3 bases and the J segment 3 bases; nucleotides outside the gene matches: 6. The CDR3 length is 16 residues. The chain's CDR3 is CASSHRGQGNYNEQFF. The CDR3 coding sequence is TGCGCCAGCAGCCACCGGGGACAGGGAAACTACAATGAGCAGTTCTTC.

This clonotype came up a few times. The chain employs TRBV5-1 and TRBJ2-5; 13 bases match TRBD2. The germline CDR1 and CDR2 sequences are SGHRS and YFSETQ. With 4 bases clipped from V and 4 bases from J, the junction kept 7 bases outside the gene matches. CDR3 size: 16 residues. CDR3 residues: CASSVTSGRRGETQYF. CDR3 nucleotide sequence: TGCGCCAGCAGCGTGACTAGCGGGAGGCGGGGAGAGACCCAGTACTTC.

The sample holds many counts of this clonotype. The V gene is TRBV11-2, the J gene TRBJ2-7; D not resolved. Deletions cut 5 bases from V and 5 bases from J, with 13 bases between. The CDR3 runs 13 residues. CDR1 is SGHAT, CDR2 FQNNGV, per germline. In DNA, the CDR3 is TGTGCCAGCAGCCCCTCAGGAGCCCACGAGCAGTACTTC. Encoded protein: CASSPSGAHEQYF.

This clonotype was picked up many times. The chain joins TRBV5-4 to TRBJ2-7, with D tentatively TRBD1 (5 bases). Germline V gene lookup returns CDR1 SGHNT and CDR2 YYREEE (reference sequence). The CDR3 has 14 residues. Trimming removed 0 bases from V and 2 bases from J, with 9 bases in between. The CDR3 bases are TGTGCCAGCAGCTTGGACAGGACAACCTACGAGCAGTACTTC. This translates into CASSLDRTTYEQYF.

This clonotype has just a few counts. This chain links TRBV6-1 with TRBJ1-5, with 7 nucleotides matching TRBD1. CDR1 and CDR2 (germline): MNHNS, SASEGT. V dropped 6 bases and J dropped 1; count of bases not matched to a gene: 9. CDR3 length: 16 residues. The CDR3 bases are TGTGCCAGCAGCCAAGAGGGGGCCTGGAGCAATCAGCCCCAGCATTTT. Translation: CASSQEGAWSNQPQHF.

The table lists this clonotype with many counts. The chain combines TRBV28 with TRBJ2-3; 8 bases are a match to TRBD1. Germline loops: CDR1 MDHEN, CDR2 SYDVKM. This CDR3 contains 18 residues. The ends lost 2 bases at V and 2 bases at J; junction bases unmatched: 12. The CDR3 coding sequence is TGTGCCAGCAGTTTACTCGGCACAGGACAGGGCTCCACAGATACGCAGTATTTT. Translated, it gives CASSLLGTGQGSTDTQYF. Based on the CDR3 plus reference TRBV28 and TRBJ2-3, the full variable domain is DVKVTQSSRYLVKRTGEKVFLECVQDMDHENMFWYRQDPGLGLRLIYFSYDVKMKEKGDIPEGYSVSREKKERFSLILESASTNQTSMYLCASSLLGTGQGSTDTQYFGPGTRLTVL.

This clonotype was counted a single time. A much larger clone lies a single base off, so this may be a read error. The genes are TRBV28 and TRBJ1-2; 7 bases are shared with TRBD1. The V gene's germline CDR1 is MDHEN and CDR2 SYDVKM. V lost 8 bases to trimming and J lost 8 bases; unmatched junction nucleotides: 11. The CDR3 covers 13 residues. CDR3 sequence reads: CASGRPGGGGYTF. CDR3 in DNA: TGTGCCAGCGGTCGGCCAGGGGGTGGGGGCTACACCTTC.

Only a few counts were recorded for this clonotype. V is TRBV6-5 and J is TRBJ2-5; 7 positions agree with TRBD2. CDR3 size: 12 residues. The germline gives CDR1 MNHEY, CDR2 SVGAGI. J lost 3 bases, V lost 8 bases, and 3 bases had no gene match. The CDR3 DNA reads as TGTGCCAGCGGGCGGGGGAAAGAGACCCAGTACTTC. Residues: CASGRGKETQYF.

This clonotype was counted at least ten times. The chain combines TRBV28 with TRBJ1-1; 8 nucleotides line up with TRBD1. Per germline, CDR1 MDHEN and CDR2 SYDVKM. The trim removed 6 bases at V and 2 bases at J, leaving 11 bases unmatched. The CDR3 is made up of 16 amino acids. CDR3 residues: CASRAQGAPINTEAFF. The CDR3 coding sequence is TGTGCCAGCAGAGCTCAGGGGGCGCCTATTAACACTGAAGCTTTCTTT.

This clonotype was seen many times. The rearrangement uses TRBV15 and TRBJ2-7, with TRBD2 matching over 15 bases. In germline, CDR1 is LNHNV, CDR2 YYDKDF (reference sequence). The V gene end was trimmed by 5 bases and the J gene end by 1 base; junction bases not matched to a gene: 3. The CDR3 spans 16 residues. The CDR3 protein is CATSGGLAGGSYEQYF. In DNA form, the CDR3 reads TGTGCCACCAGCGGGGGACTAGCGGGAGGTTCCTACGAGCAGTACTTC.

The chain employs TRBV29-1 and TRBJ1-3; unclear D gene. Germline V gene lookup returns CDR1 SQVTM and CDR2 ANQGSEA. This CDR3 spans 13 amino acids. V dropped 7 bases and J dropped 1 base, with 11 bases sitting between them. CDR3 in amino acids: CSARPGSGNTIYF. For the CDR3, the DNA is TGCAGCGCTCGACCGGGATCTGGAAACACCATATATTTT.

This clonotype has just a few counts. A clone one base away is much larger, so this may be a read error. This chain joins TRBV18 and TRBJ2-1, with a weak D call TRBD2 (6 bases). Trimming shortened V by 3 bases and J by 2 bases, and 11 bases separated the two germline ends. The germline gives CDR1 KGHSH, CDR2 LQKENI. This CDR3 is 15 amino acids long. The CDR3 loop reads CASSPGTLPYNEQFF. Written as DNA, the CDR3 is TGTGCCAGCTCACCCGGGACTCTCCCCTACAATGAGCAGTTCTTC. Together with reference TRBV18 and TRBJ2-1, the CDR3 gives the full variable domain: NAGVMQNPRHLVRRRGQEARLRCSPMKGHSHVYWYRQLPEEGLKFMVYLQKENIIDESGMPKERFSAEFPKEGPSILRIQQVVRGDSAAYFCASSPGTLPYNEQFFGPGTRLTVL.